This TCR beta chain was captured in a study of T cell changes during pregnancy in multiple sclerosis (dated by TCRdb to about 2019). Study-level background: The study looked at changes in the T cell repertoire across pregnancy in women with multiple sclerosis.

A word on this clone: Its antigen is unknown. Base qualities are missing; no much larger clone stands one base away.

The library was prepared using the immunoSEQ multiplex PCR assay. The table was pulled from immuneACCESS by TCRdb, which kept in-frame rearrangements only. Such tables lose some clones; where checked, under half of the loss comes from unresolved V genes, and the rest has no known cause. This sample has roughly 40,000 clones in its table, and around 90% of those were observed once. The ten largest clonotypes hold under 0.65% of the sample. From the cysteine up to the phenylalanine, the CDR3 has a length of 13 residues. Just the 39-base CDR3 DNA is kept, in frame starting at base 1. For this chain, trimming is 3 bases at the V end and 6 bases at the J end, and the number of junction bases without a gene match is 2. From a lookup of the germline V gene, CDR1 and CDR2 are SGDLS and YYNGEE.

The origin of this receptor is a female donor with multiple sclerosis, enrolled in a pregnancy study. The chain couples TRBV9 to TRBJ1-5; 8 bases in the junction line up with TRBD1. The source was CD4+ T cells from peripheral blood mononuclear cells, collected in the first trimester of pregnancy. The DNA reads TGTGCCAGCAGCGGACAGGGGAGTCAGCCCCAGCATTTT. Its product reads: CASSGQGSQPQHF.